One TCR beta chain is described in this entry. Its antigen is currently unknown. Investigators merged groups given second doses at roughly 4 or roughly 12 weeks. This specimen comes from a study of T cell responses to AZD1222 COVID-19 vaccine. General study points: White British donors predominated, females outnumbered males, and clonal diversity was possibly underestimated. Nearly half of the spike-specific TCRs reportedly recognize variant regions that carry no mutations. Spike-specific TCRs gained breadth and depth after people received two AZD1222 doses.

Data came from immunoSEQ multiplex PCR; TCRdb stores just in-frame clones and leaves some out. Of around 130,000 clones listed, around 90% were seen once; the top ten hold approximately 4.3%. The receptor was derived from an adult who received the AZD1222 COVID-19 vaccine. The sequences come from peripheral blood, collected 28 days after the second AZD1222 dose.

The CDR3 DNA reads as TGTGCCAGCAGTAAAAGCGGGAGGCACTACAATGAGCAGTTCTTC. Protein: CASSKSGRHYNEQFF. The rearrangement joins TRBV28 to TRBJ2-1, with 9 bases aligning to TRBD2. The CDR3 is 15 amino acids. Germline V gene sequence: CDR1 MDHEN, CDR2 SYDVKM. The J segment lost 3 bases and the V segment lost 5 bases, leaving 5 bases of the junction unmatched.